The sequence of this T cell receptor beta chain was determined in a study of beta chain features in type 1 diabetes (dated by TCRdb to 2016 to 2019). For context, the study as a whole: Patients and healthy donors did not differ in mean age, gender distribution, total cell number or subset yield. In the study, recently diagnosed type 1 diabetes patients and matched healthy donors were compared on the TCRB repertoires of their sorted circulating CD4+ T cell subsets. Regulatory and stem cell-like memory subsets were obtained from only 8 patients and roughly eight healthy donors, while naive and central memory subsets were obtained from all 30 or so donors. A total of approximately 99,000,000 sorted cells were examined across all samples, and RNA yield correlated strongly with the number of cells per subset.

A single peripheral blood draw of approximately 0.11 L on average was collected from each donor into heparinised tubes. Using a panel that included CD45RO, CCR7, CD25, CD127, CD95 and CD27, naive, central memory, regulatory and stem cell-like memory CD4+ T cells were sorted on a BD FACSAria II. A purity above 98% was achieved for all sorted populations. Right away, PBMCs were isolated by Lymphoprep density gradient centrifugation and were stained directly, with no culture step. So that batch effects would be minimized, each experiment stained and sorted samples in pairs, pairing one healthy donor with one patient. General findings and caveats noted by the study authors: PCR may preferentially amplify shorter templates, but because patient and control samples were amplified and corrected together, any resulting skew would affect both groups equally. Because the HLA sub-analyses included only small numbers of individuals, any influence of HLA type on TCRB rearrangement was left unresolved. Naive, central memory and regulatory TCRB repertoires appeared more similar among patients than among healthy donors. At VDJ recombination sites, patients with type 1 diabetes made fewer insertions and deleted more nucleotides, a pattern implying thymic rearrangement abnormalities. Because cDNA rather than genomic DNA was sequenced, highly expressing activated cells could have been over-represented, although no difference in activation and CD3 levels was found between groups. In all four CD4+ subsets, TCRB CDR3 length was moderately but significantly shorter in type 1 diabetes patients.

V was cut back by 4 bases and J by 0 bases, leaving a gap of 2 bases between them. CDR1 and CDR2, looked up from the germline V gene, are KGHSH and LQKENI. Reading from cysteine to phenylalanine, the CDR3 counts 12 amino acids. Of all the DNA, just the CDR3 is kept, 36 bases in frame from base 1. This clone was recorded a few times. Its antigen remains undetermined. No quality values exist for individual bases; no much larger clone is one base distant. This CDR3 is also generated by other DNA sequences in the sample. The High Capacity cDNA Reverse Transcription Kit was used to reverse transcribe all of the isolated RNA, meaning that expressed TCRB transcripts were what got sequenced. Naive, central memory and regulatory T cell samples underwent deep immunoSEQ sequencing, averaging roughly 3.4 million total reads per sample. Sorted cells were lysed in RLT buffer, and RNA was extracted using DNase-treated RNeasy Micro or Mini kits according to cell number. To prevent cross-contamination, every cell subset was processed on its own, while patient and healthy donor samples were processed together. The immunoSEQ multiplex PCR was used to amplify TCRB sequences from cDNA, generating 87-bp fragments that spanned the CDR3 region. The amplicons were sequenced using the Illumina HiSeq platform. The published analysis was carried out like this. PCR bias was corrected computationally using synthetic template baselines, and reads within Hamming distance 2 were collapsed, with unmergeable singletons discarded. Reads were aligned against IMGT to assign V, D and J genes, CDR3 length and insertions or deletions at six rearrangement sites. Within each subset, clonotype counts were normalized to sorted cell number, after which true diversity and Gini coefficients were computed with the tcR R package. The overlap coefficient, calculated on TCRB nucleotide sequences, was used to quantify repertoire sharing. This is the immuneACCESS table as TCRdb keeps it, with only in-frame sequences that have V and J called. A part of the clones is gone; compared with another copy, unresolved V genes explain less than half, and the rest is unexplained. V and J calls and clone size are copied from that table; D and trimming were computed from the DNA. For this sample there are 300,000 or so clones; 9.3% appear just once. Clones ranked in the top ten supply 0.95% to 1.1% of the sample.

The sequence was obtained from a man aged 25 to 40 with type 1 diabetes. Sequencing used central memory CD4+ T cells from blood. The V and J genes are TRBV18 and TRBJ2-3, with the D gene call left open. CDR3 protein: CASSLSTDTQYF. The nucleotide sequence is TGTGCCAGCTCACTAAGCACAGATACGCAGTATTTT.